The clone carrying this TCR beta chain occurred many times. What it binds is not known. The library was designed around alpha chains, so this beta chain is a stray read whose abundance carries little weight. This entry comes from a study of spatial heterogeneity in lung cancer. Trimming stripped 3 bases from V and 4 bases from J, with 10 bases between. From germline, CDR1 is MGHRA and CDR2 YSYEKL. The CDR3 covers 13 residues. Time point of the sample: sample taken at primary tumor resection. Unsorted whole RNA samples from tumor, nontumor lung or frozen PBMC were sequenced. The donors were about 72 patients with non-small cell lung cancer that was early-stage and untreated. The study tagged each TCR cDNA molecule with a unique molecular identifier. TCRdb reprocessed the 5' RACE reads via MiXCR and lists one record per CDR3 protein. The table shows 10,000 to 15,000 distinct CDR3 sequences, with about 3.9% occurring only once.

Points from the study as a whole: TCRs found ubiquitously expanded in tumor appeared in blood more at resection than at follow-up.

The sequence came from a male donor with early-stage non-small cell lung cancer. J is TRBJ2-7 and V is TRBV4-1; D perhaps matches TRBD1 (5 bases). The source was PBMCs, collected at surgery. The CDR3 DNA is TGCGCCAGCAGCCATGTGGGGCAGTACGAGCAGTACTTC. This gives the protein CASSHVGQYEQYF.